The 2 T cell receptor beta chains below all came from one sample that was sequenced in a study of T cell repertoires and leukemia-associated antigens. MiXCR, applied by TCRdb to the 5' RACE reads, yields one record per CDR3 protein. The table lists roughly 10,000 distinct CDR3 sequences, approximately 42% of them singletons, with under 35% in the top ten. These receptors have no identified antigens. The sequencing sample was made of CD3+ T cells sorted from blood and cultured. The receptors were gathered from a female donor in good health.

The chain is built from TRBV29-1 and TRBJ2-5, with D perhaps assigned TRBD1 or TRBD2 (5 bases each). The length of the CDR3 is 15 residues. Trimming left V 8 bases short and J 0 bases short, with 19 bases between. The germline V gene has CDR1 SQVTM and CDR2 ANQGSEA. The CDR3: CSTSGAPGYQETQYF. As DNA, the CDR3 is TGCAGCACCTCCGGGGCCCCAGGGTACCAAGAGACCCAGTACTTC. The entire variable domain, with the rest obtained from reference TRBV29-1 and TRBJ2-5, is as follows: SAVISQKPSRDICQRGTSLTIQCQVDSQVTMMFWYRQQPGQSLTLIATANQGSEATYESGFVIDKFPISRPNLTFSTLTVSNMSPEDSSIYLCSTSGAPGYQETQYFGPGTRLLVL.

This clonotype has ten or more counts. Given a much more abundant clone one base away, this may be a read error. The gene calls are TRBV4-1 and TRBJ2-1; no reliable D call. CDR1 MGHRA and CDR2 YSYEKL come from the germline V gene. There are 16 residues in the CDR3. V lost 7 bases and J 2 bases, leaving 18 bases between the germline ends. In DNA, the CDR3 is TGCGCCAGCAACCAGGACCTTTTGGAAACCTACAATGAGCAGTTCTTC. Encoded protein: CASNQDLLETYNEQFF.